The subject of this entry is one T cell receptor (beta chain). With 5 bases clipped from V and 0 bases from J, the junction kept 6 bases outside the gene matches. The CDR3 contains 17 residues. The germline CDR1 and CDR2 sequences are SNHLY and FYNNEI. This sample stems from a study of blood T cell repertoires in COVID-19. Turning to the study itself: The United States, Italy and Spain supplied acute and convalescent COVID-19 samples. T cells, B-cell-depleted T cells, or PBMCs supplied cDNA or gDNA.

As handled by the study authors: It was from reference gene primer amplification that nucleated cell counts were estimated. This table comes from immunoSEQ multiplex PCR, and its TCRdb copy is limited to in-frame clones, with some not included. For V, J and clone size, that table is used; D and trimming come from the DNA. The sample records 59,000 or so clones, approximately 78% being singletons. The sequencing sample was made of peripheral blood. The TCR sequence derives from a human donor in a cohort sampled during active COVID-19. V is TRBV2 and J is TRBJ2-3, with 12 bases aligning to TRBD1. The CDR3 protein is CASSPGQGAKSTDTQYF. The CDR3 DNA is TGTGCCAGCAGTCCGGGACAGGGGGCTAAGAGCACAGATACGCAGTATTTT.